The 8 T cell receptor beta chains below were found in one sample sequenced in a study of T cell responses to AZD1222 COVID-19 vaccine. Produced via immunoSEQ multiplex PCR; TCRdb's table is partial and in-frame only. The table has fewer than 200,000 clones, approximately 94% seen once. This specimen consisted of peripheral blood, obtained on day 0 of AZD1222 vaccination. These receptors were collected from an adult in good health.

The V and J genes are TRBV15 and TRBJ2-1; 10 nucleotides match TRBD2. The CDR3 length is 18 residues. J gave up 2 bases and V 8 bases, and 15 bases lay outside the gene matches. Germline assignment: CDR1 LNHNV and CDR2 YYDKDF (reference sequence). CDR3 DNA sequence: TGTGCCACCGAAAGAGGAGCGGGAGGGACTGAACCCTACAATGAGCAGTTCTTC. It yields the protein CATERGAGGTEPYNEQFF.

The chain is built from TRBV19 and TRBJ2-3; 11 positions match TRBD2. Germline CDR1 is LNHDA and CDR2 is SQIVND (reference sequence). V shed 6 bases and J 0 bases; nucleotides not matched to a gene: 11. CDR3 length equals 18 residues. The CDR3: CASSRTSGLPLSTDTQYF. CDR3 coding DNA: TGTGCCAGTAGCCGGACTAGCGGGTTACCCCTTAGCACAGATACGCAGTATTTT.

V is TRBV5-6 and J is TRBJ2-3, with a weak D call TRBD1 (6 bases). The CDR3 loop spans 15 amino acids. V lost 0 bases and J 8 bases, leaving 16 bases between the germline ends. Germline-derived CDR1 and CDR2 are SGHDT and YYEEEE. The CDR3 DNA reads as TGTGCCAGCAGCTTGGAGGTGGGGGCAGTTCCTACGCAGTATTTT. Translated, it gives CASSLEVGAVPTQYF.

A single count supports this clone. The gene calls are TRBV19 and TRBJ1-2, with 8 bases that match TRBD1. Trimming cost V 2 bases and J 4 bases; bases outside gene matches: 9. CDR3 size: 16 residues. Germline CDR1 is LNHDA and CDR2 is SQIVND (reference sequence). CDR3 in DNA: TGTGCCAGTAGTATATCGTTTACAGGGGGACCCTATGGCTACACCTTC. As protein: CASSISFTGGPYGYTF.

The genes are TRBV27 and TRBJ2-7; no reliable D call. This CDR3 spans 15 amino acids. Germline V gene lookup returns CDR1 MNHEY and CDR2 SMNVEV (reference sequence). V gave up 2 bases and J gave up 2 bases, with 13 bases separating them. The CDR3: CASSLSSDNTYEQYF. CDR3 DNA sequence: TGTGCCAGCAGTTTAAGCAGCGACAATACCTACGAGCAGTACTTC.

The chain employs TRBV6-5 and TRBJ1-1; D is perhaps TRBD1 (5 bases). V shed 2 bases and J shed 4 bases, with 11 bases lying between them. Germline values: CDR1 MNHEY, CDR2 SVGAGI. The CDR3 has 14 residues. Here the CDR3 reads CASSYVRTSTEAFF. The CDR3 DNA reads as TGTGCCAGCAGTTACGTTCGGACAAGCACTGAAGCTTTCTTT.

This chain links TRBV7-6 with TRBJ1-1, with TRBD1 as a possible D gene (6 bases). Germline CDR1 SGHVS, CDR2 FNYEAQ. V gave up 5 bases and J gave up 0 bases, with 28 bases separating them. The length of the CDR3 is 20 residues. In nucleotides, the CDR3 is TGTGCCAGCAGCCCCCGAGCCCACACAACGCAGGGGCCCCTGAACACTGAAGCTTTCTTT. It translates to CASSPRAHTTQGPLNTEAFF.

This chain uses TRBV9 with TRBJ1-1; D unresolved. Between the trimmed V and J ends, which lost 0 bases and 4 bases, there was a span of 10 bases. Germline V CDR1 and CDR2: SGDLS, YYNGEE. The length of the CDR3 is 14 residues. Here the CDR3 reads CASSVAPVATEAFF. In DNA form, the CDR3 reads TGTGCCAGCAGCGTAGCCCCGGTTGCCACTGAAGCTTTCTTT.